These T cell receptor beta chains were read from a single sample in a study of siplizumab effects on memory and regulatory T cells. Assay used: immunoSEQ multiplex PCR; TCRdb lists only in-frame clones, some missing. The sample includes approximately 120,000 clones, just over 90% of them seen just once. The sequenced sample was Tregs sorted from blood. The receptors were sampled from a human donor in good health. The conserved cysteine and the conserved F or W are not part of the CDR3 here. Fields, in order: V gene, J gene, clone size, CDR3 protein. Clone size appears in some rows only: once, few, many, or a class for an expanded clone.

v_call: TRBV9; j_call: TRBJ2-1; clone_size: once; cdr3_aa: ASSGGLGSYNEQF
v_call: TRBV5-4; j_call: TRBJ2-5; clone_size: once; cdr3_aa: ASSWGEGGVGLETQY
v_call: TRBV19; j_call: TRBJ1-5; clone_size: NA; cdr3_aa: ASSPGWPQH
v_call: TRBV11-3; j_call: TRBJ2-3; clone_size: NA; cdr3_aa: ASSLGPTTGGDTQY
v_call: TRBV10-2; j_call: TRBJ2-7; clone_size: NA; cdr3_aa: ASSEFGGPGAREQY
v_call: TRBV6-6; j_call: TRBJ2-7; clone_size: NA; cdr3_aa: ASTLAELSYEQY
v_call: TRBV25-1; j_call: TRBJ2-7; clone_size: NA; cdr3_aa: ASSEKGLAGLREQY
v_call: TRBV7-9; j_call: TRBJ2-7; clone_size: NA; cdr3_aa: AGTSDRDSYEQY
v_call: TRBV5-5; j_call: TRBJ2-7; clone_size: NA; cdr3_aa: ASSLEPAGKYEQY
v_call: TRBV6-6; j_call: TRBJ2-7; clone_size: NA; cdr3_aa: ASSLTGYEQY
v_call: TRBV28; j_call: TRBJ1-3; clone_size: once; cdr3_aa: ASSFGGQNSGNTIY
v_call: TRBV4-2; j_call: TRBJ1-6; clone_size: few; cdr3_aa: ASSQRLSSYNSPLH
v_call: TRBV19; j_call: TRBJ1-1; clone_size: NA; cdr3_aa: ASSIGTVNTEAF